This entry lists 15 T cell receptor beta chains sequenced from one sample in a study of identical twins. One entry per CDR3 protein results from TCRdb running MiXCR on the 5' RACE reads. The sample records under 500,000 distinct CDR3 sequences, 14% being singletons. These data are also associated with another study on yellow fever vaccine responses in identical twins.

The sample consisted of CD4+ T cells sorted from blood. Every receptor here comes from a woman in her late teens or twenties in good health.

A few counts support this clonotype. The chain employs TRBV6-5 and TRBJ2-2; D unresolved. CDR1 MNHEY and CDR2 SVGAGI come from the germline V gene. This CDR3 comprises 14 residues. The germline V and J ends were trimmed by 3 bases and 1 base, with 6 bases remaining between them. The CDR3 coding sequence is TGTGCCAGCAGTTATAAAGAGAACACCGGGGAGCTGTTTTTT. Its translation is CASSYKENTGELFF.

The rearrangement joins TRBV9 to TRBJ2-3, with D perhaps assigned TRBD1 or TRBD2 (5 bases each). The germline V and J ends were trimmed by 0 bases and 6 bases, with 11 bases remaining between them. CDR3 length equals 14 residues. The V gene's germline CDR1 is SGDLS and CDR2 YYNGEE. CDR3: CASSVERGRDTQYF. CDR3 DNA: TGTGCCAGCAGCGTAGAACGGGGCCGGGATACGCAGTATTTT.

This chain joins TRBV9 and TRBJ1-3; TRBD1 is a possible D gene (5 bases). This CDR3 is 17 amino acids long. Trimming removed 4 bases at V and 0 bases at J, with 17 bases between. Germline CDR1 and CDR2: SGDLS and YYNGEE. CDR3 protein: CASSLRGGSDSGNTIYF. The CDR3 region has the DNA TGTGCCAGCAGCCTTAGGGGAGGCAGCGACTCTGGAAACACCATATATTTT.

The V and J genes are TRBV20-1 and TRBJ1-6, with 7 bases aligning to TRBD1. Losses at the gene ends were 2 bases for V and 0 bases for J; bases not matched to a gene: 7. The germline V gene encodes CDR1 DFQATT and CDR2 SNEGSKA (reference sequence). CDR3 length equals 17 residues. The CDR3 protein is CSARRGQTSSYNSPLHF. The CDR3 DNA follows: TGCAGTGCTAGAAGGGGGCAGACGAGCTCCTATAATTCACCCCTCCACTTT.

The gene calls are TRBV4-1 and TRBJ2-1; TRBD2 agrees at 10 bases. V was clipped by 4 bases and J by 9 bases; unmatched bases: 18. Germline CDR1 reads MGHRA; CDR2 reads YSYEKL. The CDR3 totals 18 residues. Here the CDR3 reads CASSPTPFTSGTLGEQFF. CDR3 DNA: TGCGCCAGCAGCCCGACGCCCTTTACTAGCGGGACCTTAGGTGAGCAGTTCTTC.

The CDR3 nucleotides are TGTGCCACCAGCAGAAGGAAGCGGGAGTCCTACAATGAGCAGTTCTTC. Amino acids: CATSRRKRESYNEQFF. This chain uses TRBV15 with TRBJ2-1; 8 bases are shared with TRBD2. CDR3 length: 16 amino acids. The V and J ends lost 2 bases and 1 base, in that order; junction bases with no gene match: 4. Germline-derived CDR1 and CDR2 are LNHNV and YYDKDF (reference sequence).

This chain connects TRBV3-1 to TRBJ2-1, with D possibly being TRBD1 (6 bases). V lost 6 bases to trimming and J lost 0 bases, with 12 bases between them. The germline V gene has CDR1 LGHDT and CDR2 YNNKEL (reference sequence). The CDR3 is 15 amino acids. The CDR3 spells CASRGAGSSYNEQFF. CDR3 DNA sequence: TGTGCCAGCAGGGGGGCAGGGAGCTCCTACAATGAGCAGTTCTTC.

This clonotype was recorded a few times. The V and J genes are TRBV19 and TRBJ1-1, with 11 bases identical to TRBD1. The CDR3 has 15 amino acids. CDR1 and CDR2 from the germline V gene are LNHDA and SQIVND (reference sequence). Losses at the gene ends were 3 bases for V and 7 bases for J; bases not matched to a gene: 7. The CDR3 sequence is CASSILLGQGGEAFF. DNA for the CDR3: TGTGCCAGTAGTATCCTCCTGGGACAGGGGGGTGAAGCTTTCTTT. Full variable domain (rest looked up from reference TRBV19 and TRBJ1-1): DGGITQSPKYLFRKEGQNVTLSCEQNLNHDAMYWYRQDPGQGLRLIYYSQIVNDFQKGDIAEGYSVSREKKESFPLTVTSAQKNPTAFYLCASSILLGQGGEAFFGQGTRLTVV.

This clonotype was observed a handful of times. The CDR3 DNA reads as TGTGCCAGCAGAGGACAGGGGGCGACGAGGACCGAGCAGTACTTC. Protein product: CASRGQGATRTEQYF. The chain recombines TRBV13 with TRBJ2-7; 11 positions match TRBD1. The CDR3 totals 15 residues. V was pared by 6 bases and J by 6 bases, with 10 bases of the junction left unmatched. CDR1 is PRHDT and CDR2 is FYEKMQ in the germline V gene (reference sequence).

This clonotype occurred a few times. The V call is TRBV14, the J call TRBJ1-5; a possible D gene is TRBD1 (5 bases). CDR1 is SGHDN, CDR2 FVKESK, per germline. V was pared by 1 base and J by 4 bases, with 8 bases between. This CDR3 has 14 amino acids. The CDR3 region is CASSQGDSNQPQHF. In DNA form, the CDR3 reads TGTGCCAGCAGCCAAGGGGACTCAAATCAGCCCCAGCATTTT.

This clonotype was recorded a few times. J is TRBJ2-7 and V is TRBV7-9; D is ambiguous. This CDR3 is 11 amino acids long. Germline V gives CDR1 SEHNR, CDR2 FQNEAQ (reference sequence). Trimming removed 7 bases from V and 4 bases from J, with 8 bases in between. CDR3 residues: CASNNGYEQYF. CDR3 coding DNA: TGTGCCAGCAACAACGGGTACGAGCAGTACTTC.

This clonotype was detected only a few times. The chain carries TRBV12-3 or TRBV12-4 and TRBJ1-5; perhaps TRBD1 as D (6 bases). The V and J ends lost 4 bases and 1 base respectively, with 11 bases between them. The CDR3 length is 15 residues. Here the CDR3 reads CASSWQGSSNQPQHF. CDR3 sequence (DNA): TGTGCCAGCAGTTGGCAGGGGTCGAGCAATCAGCCCCAGCATTTT.

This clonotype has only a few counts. In DNA, the CDR3 is TGTGCCAGCAGCATGACGGGGTACAATGAGCAGTTCTTC. Its translation is CASSMTGYNEQFF. The chain carries TRBV7-2 and TRBJ2-1, with D tentatively TRBD2 (5 bases). The CDR3 extends over 13 amino acids. In germline, CDR1 is SGHTA, CDR2 FQGNSA. With 5 bases removed from V and 4 bases from J, the gap between germline ends came to 9 bases. Full variable domain (outside the CDR3, taken from reference TRBV7-2 and TRBJ2-1): GAGVSQSPSNKVTEKGKDVELRCDPISGHTALYWYRQSLGQGLEFLIYFQGNSAPDKSGLPSDRFSAERTGGSVSTLTIQRTQQEDSAVYLCASSMTGYNEQFFGPGTRLTVL.

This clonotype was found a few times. CDR3 DNA sequence: TGTGCCATCAGTGTCCTAGGGGACAGGCTCTTCTTC. As protein: CAISVLGDRLFF. The chain joins TRBV10-3 to TRBJ2-1, with 8 bases lining up with TRBD1. Germline trimming cut 4 bases from V and 16 bases from J; bases unmatched to any gene: 9. Germline V lookup: CDR1 ENHRY, CDR2 SYGVKD. The CDR3 spans 12 residues.

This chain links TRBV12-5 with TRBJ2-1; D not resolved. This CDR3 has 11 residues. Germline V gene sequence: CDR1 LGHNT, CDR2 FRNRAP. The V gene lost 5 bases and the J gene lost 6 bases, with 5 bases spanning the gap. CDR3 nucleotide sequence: TGTGCTAGTGGTACCCTCAATGAGCAGTTCTTC. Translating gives CASGTLNEQFF. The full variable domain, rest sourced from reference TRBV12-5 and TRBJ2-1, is DARVTQTPRHKVTEMGQEVTMRCQPILGHNTVFWYRQTMMQGLELLAYFRNRAPLDDSGMPKDRFSAEMPDATLATLKIQPSEPRDSAVYFCASGTLNEQFFGPGTRLTVL.